This section outlines one T cell receptor (beta chain) sequence together with its context. Its antigen is not known. Method: immunoSEQ multiplex PCR; TCRdb's copy keeps in-frame clones and lacks some. The sample has over 100,000 clones, approximately 86% seen once. The data were obtained in a study of T cell responses to AZD1222 COVID-19 vaccine. This CDR3 has 16 amino acids. The V and J ends lost 0 bases and 0 bases respectively, with 10 bases between them. Germline V lookup: CDR1 SGHTS, CDR2 YDEGEE. Broader study findings: Vaccine-related CD4 TCRs covered spike, predominating at 160-218 and 743-854. Spike-specific TCR breadth and depth both grew after two AZD1222 doses.

The sequencing here drew on peripheral blood, taken 28 days after the second dose of the MenACWY control vaccine. The sequence came from an adult who received the MenACWY meningococcal vaccine as a control. V and J are TRBV5-8 and TRBJ1-3; the D is unclear. CDR3: CASSLDNNYSGNTIYF. CDR3 nucleotide sequence: TGTGCCAGCAGCTTGGATAACAACTACTCTGGAAACACCATATATTTT.